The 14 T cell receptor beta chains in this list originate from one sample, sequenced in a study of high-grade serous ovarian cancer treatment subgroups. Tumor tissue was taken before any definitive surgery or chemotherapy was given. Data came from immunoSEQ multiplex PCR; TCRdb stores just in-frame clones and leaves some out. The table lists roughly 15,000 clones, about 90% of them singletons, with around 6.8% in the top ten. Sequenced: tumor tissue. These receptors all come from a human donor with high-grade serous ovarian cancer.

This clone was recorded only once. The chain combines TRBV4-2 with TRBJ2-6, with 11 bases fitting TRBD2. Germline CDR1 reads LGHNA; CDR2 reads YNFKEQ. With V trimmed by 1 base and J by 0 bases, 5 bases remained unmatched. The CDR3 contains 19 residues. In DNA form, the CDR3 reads TGTGCCAGCAGCCAAGCATTGACTAGCGGGGACTCTGGGGCCAACGTCCTGACTTTC. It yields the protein CASSQALTSGDSGANVLTF.

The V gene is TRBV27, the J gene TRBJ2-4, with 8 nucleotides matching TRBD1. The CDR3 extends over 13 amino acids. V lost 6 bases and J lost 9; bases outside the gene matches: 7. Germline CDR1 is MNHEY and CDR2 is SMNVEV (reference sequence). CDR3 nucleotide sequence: TGTGCCAGCAGACCGGCCGGACAGGGCATTCAGTACTTC. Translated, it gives CASRPAGQGIQYF.

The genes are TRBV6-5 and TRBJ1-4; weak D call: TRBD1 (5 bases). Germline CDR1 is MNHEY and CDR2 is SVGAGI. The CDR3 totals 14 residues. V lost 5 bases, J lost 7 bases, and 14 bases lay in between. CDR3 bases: TGTGCCAGCAGTCCAGGGTATAAGGTTGAAAAACTGTTTTTT. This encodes CASSPGYKVEKLFF.

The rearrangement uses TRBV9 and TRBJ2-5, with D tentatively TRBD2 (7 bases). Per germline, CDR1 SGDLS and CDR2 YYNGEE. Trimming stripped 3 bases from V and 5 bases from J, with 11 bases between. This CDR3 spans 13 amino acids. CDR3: CASSAQGGETQYF. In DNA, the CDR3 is TGTGCCAGCAGCGCACAGGGAGGGGAGACCCAGTACTTC.

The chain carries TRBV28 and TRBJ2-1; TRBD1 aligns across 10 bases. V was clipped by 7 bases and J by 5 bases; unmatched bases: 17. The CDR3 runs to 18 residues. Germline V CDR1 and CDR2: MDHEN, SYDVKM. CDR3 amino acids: CASNPNPVGQGYHNEQFF. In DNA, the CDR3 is TGTGCCAGCAACCCGAACCCGGTGGGACAGGGGTATCACAATGAGCAGTTCTTC.

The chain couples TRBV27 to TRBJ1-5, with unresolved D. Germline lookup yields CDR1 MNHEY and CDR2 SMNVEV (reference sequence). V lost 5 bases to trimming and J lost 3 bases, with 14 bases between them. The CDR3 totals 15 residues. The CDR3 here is CASSPRTVDNQPQHF. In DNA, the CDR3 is TGTGCCAGCAGTCCCCGGACGGTAGACAATCAGCCCCAGCATTTT.

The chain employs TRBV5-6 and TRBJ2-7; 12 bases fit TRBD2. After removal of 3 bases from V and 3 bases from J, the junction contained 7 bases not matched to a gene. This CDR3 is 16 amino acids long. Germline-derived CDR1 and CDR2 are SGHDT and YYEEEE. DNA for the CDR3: TGTGCCAGCAGCTGGCGACTAGCGGGGGACCACTACGAGCAGTACTTC. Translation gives CASSWRLAGDHYEQYF.

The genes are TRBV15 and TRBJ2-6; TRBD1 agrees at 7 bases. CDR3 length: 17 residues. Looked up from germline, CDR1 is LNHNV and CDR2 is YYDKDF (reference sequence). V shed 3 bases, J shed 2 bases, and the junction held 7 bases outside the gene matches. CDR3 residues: CATSSPRQGTGANVLTF. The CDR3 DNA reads TGTGCCACCAGCAGCCCCCGACAGGGAACTGGGGCCAACGTCCTGACTTTC.

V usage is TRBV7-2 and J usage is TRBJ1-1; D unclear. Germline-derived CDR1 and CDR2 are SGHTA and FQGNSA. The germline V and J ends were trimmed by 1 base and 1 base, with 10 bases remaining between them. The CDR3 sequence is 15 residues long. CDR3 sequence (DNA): TGTGCCAGCAGCTTAGTATCGGAGGGGAACACTGAAGCTTTCTTT. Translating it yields CASSLVSEGNTEAFF.

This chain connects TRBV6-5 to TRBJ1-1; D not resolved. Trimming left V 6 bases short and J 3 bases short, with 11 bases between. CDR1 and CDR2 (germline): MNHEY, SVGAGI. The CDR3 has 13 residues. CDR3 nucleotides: TGTGCCAGCAGACACCCTAAGGACACTGAAGCTTTCTTT. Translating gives CASRHPKDTEAFF.

CDR3 in DNA: TGTGCCAGCAGCTTGGGGAACGCAGATACGCAGTATTTT. It encodes CASSLGNADTQYF. The chain uses TRBV5-6 and TRBJ2-3; D gene ambiguous. Germline values: CDR1 SGHDT, CDR2 YYEEEE. V lost 0 bases and J lost 4, with 6 bases in between. There are 13 residues in the CDR3.

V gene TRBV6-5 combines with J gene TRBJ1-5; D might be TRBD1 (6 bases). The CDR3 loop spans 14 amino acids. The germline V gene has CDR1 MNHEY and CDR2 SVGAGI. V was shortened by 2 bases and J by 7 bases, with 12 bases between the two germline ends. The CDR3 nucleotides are TGTGCCAGCAGTTACGGGGGAGGGGGGCAGCCCCAGCATTTT. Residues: CASSYGGGGQPQHF.

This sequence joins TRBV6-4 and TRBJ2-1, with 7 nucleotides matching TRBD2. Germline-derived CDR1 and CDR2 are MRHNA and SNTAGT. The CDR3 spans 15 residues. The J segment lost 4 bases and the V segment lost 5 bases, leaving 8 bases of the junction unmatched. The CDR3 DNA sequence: TGTGCCAGCAGTAAGAGCGGGGAAGCTTACAATGAGCAGTTCTTC. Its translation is CASSKSGEAYNEQFF.

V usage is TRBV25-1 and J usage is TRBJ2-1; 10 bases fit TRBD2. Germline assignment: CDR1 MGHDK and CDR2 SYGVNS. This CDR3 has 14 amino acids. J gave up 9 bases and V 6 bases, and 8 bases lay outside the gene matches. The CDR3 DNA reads TGTGCCAGCAGAAGCGGGGGGGCCCAGGTTGAGCAGTTCTTC. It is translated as CASRSGGAQVEQFF.